The 27 T cell receptor beta chains below come from one sample, sequenced in a study of cytomegalovirus exposure and HLA in healthy donors. PCR primers comprised 60 Vbeta and 13 Jbeta primers. Some clones are missing from TCRdb's copy, which holds only in-frame ones; the method was immunoSEQ multiplex PCR. The repertoire holds about 170,000 clones, roughly 85% seen once, with over 0.95% in the top ten. Sequencing was carried out using PBMCs. Receptor source: a woman aged 45-59 years in good health and CMV-seropositive.

This clone was counted a few times. The gene calls are TRBV7-2 and TRBJ2-5; TRBD2 matches 9 bases. The CDR3 sequence is 15 residues long. Germline-derived CDR1 and CDR2 are SGHTA and FQGNSA. The trim removed 3 bases at V and 2 bases at J, leaving 4 bases unmatched. The CDR3 nucleotides are TGTGCCAGCAGCTTCTTTAGCGGGGGACAAGAGACCCAGTACTTC. This sequence encodes CASSFFSGGQETQYF.

V gene TRBV30 combines with J gene TRBJ2-5, with TRBD1 as a possible D gene (6 bases). The CDR3 totals 15 residues. Trimming removed 2 bases from V and 7 bases from J, with 20 bases in between. Per the germline V gene, CDR1 is GTSNPN and CDR2 is SVGIG (reference sequence). The CDR3 reads CAWSRGRGRDGTQYF. The CDR3 bases are TGTGCCTGGAGTCGTGGCAGGGGCAGGGATGGGACCCAGTACTTC.

In this sample, this clone turned up once. The chain joins TRBV6-5 to TRBJ2-1; unclear D gene. The CDR3 runs to 15 residues. V lost 0 bases, J lost 0 bases, and 6 bases lay in between. The V gene's germline CDR1 is MNHEY and CDR2 SVGAGI. CDR3 sequence reads: CASSYSRSSYNEQFF. The CDR3 coding sequence is TGTGCCAGCAGTTACTCGAGGAGCTCCTACAATGAGCAGTTCTTC.

In its sample, this clone was seen a few times. The chain has TRBV11-2 and TRBJ1-1; unclear D gene. The CDR3 length is 12 residues. In germline, CDR1 is SGHAT, CDR2 FQNNGV. V lost 5 bases to trimming and J lost 6 bases, with 10 bases between them. The CDR3 here is CASSPRGAEAFF. Written as DNA, the CDR3 is TGTGCCAGCAGCCCCCGCGGCGCTGAAGCTTTCTTT.

The chain links TRBV5-1 to TRBJ2-2; weak D call: TRBD2 (6 bases). V was shortened by 1 base and J by 0 bases, with 7 bases between the two germline ends. The CDR3 is 15 residues long. Germline V lookup: CDR1 SGHRS, CDR2 YFSETQ. CDR3 amino acids: CASSLRGTNTGELFF. The CDR3 bases are TGCGCCAGCAGCTTGCGGGGGACGAACACCGGGGAGCTGTTTTTT.

The chain has TRBV5-4 and TRBJ2-3; D possibly corresponds to TRBD2 (6 bases). Trimming pared 5 bases from V and 3 bases from J, leaving 22 bases between. The CDR3 is 17 residues long. In germline, CDR1 is SGHNT, CDR2 YYREEE (reference sequence). The chain's CDR3 is CASRGGAGQIITDTQYF. The CDR3 nucleotides are TGTGCCAGCAGAGGAGGGGCTGGGCAGATTATTACAGATACGCAGTATTTT.

This chain connects TRBV4-1 to TRBJ2-7; D possibly corresponds to TRBD1 (6 bases). Trimming stripped 3 bases from V and 5 bases from J, with 14 bases between. The CDR3 covers 14 residues. Germline CDR1 is MGHRA and CDR2 is YSYEKL. Here the CDR3 DNA reads TGCGCCAGCAGCCAGGGCGGACAGTTCAACGAGCAGTACTTC. It translates to CASSQGGQFNEQYF.

This chain connects TRBV28 to TRBJ1-5; D not resolved. Germline loops: CDR1 MDHEN, CDR2 SYDVKM. CDR3 length equals 14 residues. V gave up 1 base and J gave up 5 bases, with 9 bases separating them. The CDR3 loop is CASSLYSVDQPQHF. The CDR3 DNA sequence: TGTGCCAGCAGTTTATATAGCGTCGATCAGCCCCAGCATTTT.

This clone was seen more than once but under ten times. This chain uses TRBV7-2 with TRBJ2-3, with D tentatively TRBD2 (6 bases). The CDR3 spans 13 residues. The V gene lost 6 bases and the J gene lost 3 bases, with 10 bases spanning the gap. In germline, CDR1 is SGHTA, CDR2 FQGNSA. The CDR3 DNA reads as TGTGCCAGCAGTCTGGGGGGAACAGATACGCAGTATTTT. Translation: CASSLGGTDTQYF. The full variable domain, rest sourced from reference TRBV7-2 and TRBJ2-3, is GAGVSQSPSNKVTEKGKDVELRCDPISGHTALYWYRQSLGQGLEFLIYFQGNSAPDKSGLPSDRFSAERTGGSVSTLTIQRTQQEDSAVYLCASSLGGTDTQYFGPGTRLTVL.

The rearrangement links TRBV19 to TRBJ2-3; D is perhaps TRBD2 (5 bases). CDR3 length equals 14 residues. Germline values: CDR1 LNHDA, CDR2 SQIVND (reference sequence). V was cut by 6 bases and J by 6 bases, with 16 bases left in between. The CDR3 region is CASRGKFGGDTQYF. The CDR3 DNA follows: TGTGCCAGTAGGGGGAAGTTCGGAGGCGATACGCAGTATTTT.

The chain links TRBV7-6 to TRBJ1-1, with 8 bases identical to TRBD1. V was pared by 4 bases and J by 3 bases, with 7 bases of the junction left unmatched. Germline V gene data show CDR1 as SGHVS and CDR2 as FNYEAQ. CDR3 length equals 15 residues. The CDR3 here is CASSSQGVVDTEAFF. The CDR3 nucleotides are TGTGCCAGCAGCTCACAGGGGGTCGTGGACACTGAAGCTTTCTTT.

The rearrangement uses TRBV21-1 and TRBJ1-5; the table assigns TRBD1, which was not confirmed against the DNA. TRBV21-1 is an annotated pseudogene. This CDR3 is built from 15 residues. CDR3 coding DNA: TGTGCCAGCAGCAAAAGGAGACAGGGCAGTCAGCCCCAGCATTTT. It translates to CASSKRRQGSQPQHF.

The chain carries TRBV19 and TRBJ2-2; 9 bases align to TRBD1. The V segment lost 4 bases and the J segment 1 base; nucleotides outside the gene matches: 1. CDR1 and CDR2 from the germline V gene are LNHDA and SQIVND (reference sequence). The CDR3 has 15 amino acids. CDR3 in DNA: TGTGCCAGTAGTAAGACAGGGGGGAACACCGGGGAGCTGTTTTTT. This encodes CASSKTGGNTGELFF.

A word on this clone: The sample has other DNA sequences that encode this CDR3 too. The CDR3 loop is CASSYPRDRGGYGYTF. The CDR3 nucleotides are TGTGCCAGCAGTTACCCAAGGGACAGGGGAGGGTATGGCTACACCTTC. The gene calls are TRBV6-5 and TRBJ1-2; 10 nucleotides match TRBD1. This CDR3 is 16 amino acids long. Germline V lookup: CDR1 MNHEY, CDR2 SVGAGI. V lost 2 bases, J lost 5 bases, and 8 bases stayed unmatched.

This clone was counted once. CDR3 coding DNA: TGTGCCAGCTCACCACCCAACAGGTGGTACGAGCAGTACTTC. Amino acid sequence: CASSPPNRWYEQYF. V usage is TRBV18 and J usage is TRBJ2-7, with D tentatively TRBD1 (5 bases). Germline V gene lookup returns CDR1 KGHSH and CDR2 LQKENI. Deletions cut 0 bases from V and 4 bases from J, with 10 bases between. The CDR3 has 14 amino acids.

This chain uses TRBV28 with TRBJ1-6; D is unresolved. The V and J ends lost 2 bases and 4 bases respectively, with 9 bases between them. The length of the CDR3 is 15 residues. Germline V CDR1 and CDR2: MDHEN, SYDVKM. The CDR3 is CASSLVGQYNSPLHF. The CDR3 nucleotides are TGTGCCAGCAGTTTAGTTGGGCAGTATAATTCACCCCTCCACTTT.

This chain uses TRBV4-3 with TRBJ1-6, with 10 bases fitting TRBD1. Per the germline V gene, CDR1 is LGHNA and CDR2 is YSLEER. With 3 bases clipped from V and 6 bases from J, the junction kept 5 bases outside the gene matches. The CDR3 is 16 amino acids. This CDR3 reads CASSQSGTGVNSPLHF. Here the CDR3 DNA reads TGCGCCAGCAGCCAGTCCGGGACAGGGGTTAATTCACCCCTCCACTTT.

The rearrangement uses TRBV6-4 and TRBJ1-2; D possibly corresponds to TRBD1 (5 bases). Germline CDR1 and CDR2: MRHNA and SNTAGT. The V and J ends lost 10 bases and 8 bases respectively, with 14 bases between them. CDR3 size: 11 residues. The CDR3 sequence is CAISWGRGYTF. The CDR3 region has the DNA TGTGCCATTTCCTGGGGCCGGGGCTACACCTTC.

This sequence joins TRBV7-2 and TRBJ2-5, with D tentatively TRBD2 (6 bases). The germline gives CDR1 SGHTA, CDR2 FQGNSA. The V end lost 4 bases, the J end lost 4 bases, and 13 bases lay between the germline ends. The CDR3 covers 14 residues. The CDR3 here is CASSSFTGVETQYF. The CDR3 DNA is TGTGCCAGCAGCTCCTTTACGGGGGTAGAGACCCAGTACTTC.

V and J are TRBV29-1 and TRBJ2-1, with D tentatively TRBD2 (5 bases). This CDR3 has 10 residues. Trimming took 4 bases from V and 13 from J, leaving 11 bases between them. The germline gives CDR1 SQVTM, CDR2 ANQGSEA. This CDR3 reads CSVGWPGQFF. The CDR3 bases are TGCAGCGTTGGATGGCCGGGACAGTTCTTC.

This sequence joins TRBV28 and TRBJ1-2, with 10 nucleotides matching TRBD1. CDR1 is MDHEN, CDR2 SYDVKM, per germline. V trimming: 8 bases; J trimming: 4 bases; junction bases outside the gene matches: 4. This CDR3 has 13 residues. The DNA of the CDR3 is TGTGCCAGCCTGGGACAGGGGAGCTATGGCTACACCTTC. Encoded protein: CASLGQGSYGYTF.

This rearrangement joins TRBV11-2 to TRBJ1-2; 7 bases map to TRBD1. CDR3 length: 13 amino acids. The germline CDR1 and CDR2 sequences are SGHAT and FQNNGV. J was trimmed by 2 bases and V by 5 bases; bases with no gene match: 2. CDR3 bases: TGTGCCAGCAGCCCAGGGGGGAACTATGGCTACACCTTC. Translation: CASSPGGNYGYTF.

This clone was seen just once. The chain combines TRBV11-2 with TRBJ1-6; 8 nucleotides line up with TRBD1. Germline V gene data show CDR1 as SGHAT and CDR2 as FQNNGV. V lost 4 bases and J lost 7; bases outside the gene matches: 3. The CDR3 length is 14 residues. CDR3 amino acids: CASSWDRNNSPLHF. CDR3 in DNA: TGTGCCAGCAGCTGGGACAGGAACAATTCACCCCTCCACTTT.

The chain recombines TRBV10-1 with TRBJ2-3, with D possibly TRBD1 on 5 matching bases. Germline assignment: CDR1 WNHNN and CDR2 SYGVQD (reference sequence). CDR3 length equals 14 residues. Trimming took 2 bases from V and 0 from J, leaving 6 bases between them. The CDR3 here is CASSEPGSTDTQYF. CDR3 DNA sequence: TGCGCCAGCAGTGAGCCAGGGAGCACAGATACGCAGTATTTT.

With regard to this clone: Other nucleotide sequences from this sample produce the same CDR3. The rearrangement joins TRBV7-9 to TRBJ1-1, with D possibly TRBD1 on 5 matching bases. This CDR3 is built from 13 residues. The germline gives CDR1 SEHNR, CDR2 FQNEAQ (reference sequence). The V and J ends lost 5 bases and 1 base respectively, with 8 bases between them. For the CDR3, the DNA is TGTGCCAGCAGCCTGCAGGGGAACACTGAAGCTTTCTTT. It encodes CASSLQGNTEAFF.

This rearrangement joins TRBV9 to TRBJ2-1; a weak D match, TRBD2 (5 bases). The CDR3 has 23 amino acids. V lost 4 bases and J 0 bases, leaving 35 bases between the germline ends. Germline CDR1 and CDR2: SGDLS and YYNGEE. The CDR3 is CASSPLGLPRAIAIMSSYNEQFF. DNA for the CDR3: TGTGCCAGCAGCCCGCTAGGACTCCCTCGCGCTATAGCCATAATGAGCTCCTACAATGAGCAGTTCTTC.

The genes are TRBV7-9 and TRBJ2-1, with a weak D call TRBD1 (6 bases). The germline V gene encodes CDR1 SEHNR and CDR2 FQNEAQ (reference sequence). The CDR3 loop spans 16 amino acids. Trimming stripped 2 bases from V and 5 bases from J, with 16 bases between. The CDR3 region is CASSLPSGTSNNEQFF. The CDR3 coding sequence is TGTGCCAGCAGCTTACCCTCCGGGACAAGTAACAATGAGCAGTTCTTC.